The following is a TCR beta chain sequence with its context. This sample stems from a study of blood T cell repertoires in COVID-19. Trimming left V 3 bases short and J 5 bases short, with 18 bases between. The CDR3 consists of 16 residues. CDR1 and CDR2 (germline): SGHTS, YDEGEE. Profiled with immunoSEQ multiplex PCR; TCRdb holds only in-frame clones, not every one. The table shows 200,000 to 300,000 clones, with around 90% occurring only once. Sequencing was carried out using peripheral blood. This sequence originates from a man between 60 and 75 years old who had recovered from COVID-19. This chain connects TRBV5-8 to TRBJ1-5; D is possibly TRBD1 (6 bases). In DNA, the CDR3 is TGTGCCAGCAGCTCGGGGGGCCGGCGTGTCCATCAGCCCCAGCATTTT. Translated: CASSSGGRRVHQPQHF. Complete variable domain (other parts from reference TRBV5-8 and TRBJ1-5): EAGVTQSPTHLIKTRGQQATLRCSPISGHTSVYWYQQALGLGLQFLLWYDEGEERNRGNFPPRFSGRQFPNYSSELNVNALELEDSALYLCASSSGGRRVHQPQHFGDGTRLSIL.